One sample yielded the 21 T cell receptor beta chains listed below, sequenced in a study of T-cell reconstitution after alpha-beta-depleted transplantation in children. TCRbeta library preparation incorporated unique molecular identifiers. TCRdb recomputed calls from the PCR reads with MiXCR, one row per CDR3 protein. The sample has about 590,000 distinct CDR3 sequences, 10% to 15% seen once. Sequenced here: PBMCs, mostly from graft donor cells, sampled 360 days after TCRalphabeta/CD19-depleted stem cell transplant. The receptors stem from a male patient under 18 who had a stem cell transplant for acute myeloid leukemia, so the T cells may come from the graft donor.

At least ten counts were recorded for this clonotype. The chain couples TRBV12-3 or TRBV12-4 to TRBJ2-7; 9 positions match TRBD2. Trimming cost V 9 bases and J 7 bases; bases outside gene matches: 10. This CDR3 contains 13 residues. The chain's CDR3 is CARDGLASREQYF. The CDR3 DNA is TGTGCCAGGGACGGACTAGCGTCTCGGGAGCAGTACTTC.

The chain has TRBV5-1 and TRBJ2-1; D perhaps matches TRBD1 (5 bases). V was clipped by 2 bases and J by 5 bases, with 14 bases between them. The CDR3 spans 15 residues. Germline CDR1 is SGHRS and CDR2 is YFSETQ. CDR3 nucleotides: TGCGCCAGCAGCTTAGAGCAGGGTTGGAACAATGAGCAGTTCTTC. This translates into CASSLEQGWNNEQFF.

Ten or more counts support this clonotype. The chain employs TRBV27 and TRBJ1-6; perhaps TRBD1 as D (5 bases). Germline V gene sequence: CDR1 MNHEY, CDR2 SMNVEV (reference sequence). This CDR3 has 15 residues. V was shortened by 4 bases and J by 11 bases, with 18 bases between the two germline ends. In DNA form, the CDR3 reads TGTGCCAGCAGTTCCAAGGGACTAATTGGGGCACCCCTCCACTTT. As protein: CASSSKGLIGAPLHF.

In regard to this clonotype: A read error is possible here, since a much larger clone lies one base away. The CDR3 loop is CSAGQATYEQYF. The CDR3 DNA reads as TGCAGTGCTGGACAGGCCACCTACGAGCAGTACTTC. This chain connects TRBV20-1 to TRBJ2-7; the match to TRBD1 covers 7 bases. Germline CDR1 and CDR2: DFQATT and SNEGSKA (reference sequence). Trimming took 5 bases from V and 2 from J; bases not matched to a gene: 3. The CDR3 consists of 12 residues.

The sample holds a few counts of this clonotype. This chain connects TRBV20-1 to TRBJ2-7; D unresolved. The germline V gene has CDR1 DFQATT and CDR2 SNEGSKA (reference sequence). Deletions cut 3 bases from V and 5 bases from J, with 8 bases between. The CDR3 runs 11 residues. CDR3 DNA: TGCAGTGCTAGCCTCTTCAACGAGCAGTACTTC. Protein: CSASLFNEQYF.

The CDR3 sequence is CASSHSGSEQFF. DNA of the CDR3: TGTGCCAGCAGCCATAGCGGGAGCGAGCAGTTCTTC. The J gene is TRBJ2-1, the V gene TRBV28; 9 bases map to TRBD2. The CDR3 runs to 12 residues. CDR1 is MDHEN, CDR2 SYDVKM, per germline. The J segment lost 10 bases and the V segment lost 6 bases, leaving 4 bases of the junction unmatched.

This clonotype was seen many times. This sequence joins TRBV29-1 and TRBJ1-2; 11 bases align to TRBD1. The germline V gene has CDR1 SQVTM and CDR2 ANQGSEA. The CDR3 is 12 amino acids. V shed 4 bases and J 9 bases; nucleotides not matched to a gene: 4. In nucleotides, the CDR3 is TGCAGCGTTGTGGGACAGGGGGGACGCTACACCTTC. Translated, it gives CSVVGQGGRYTF. The entire variable domain, with the rest obtained from reference TRBV29-1 and TRBJ1-2, is as follows: SAVISQKPSRDICQRGTSLTIQCQVDSQVTMMFWYRQQPGQSLTLIATANQGSEATYESGFVIDKFPISRPNLTFSTLTVSNMSPEDSSIYLCSVVGQGGRYTFGSGTRLTVV.

Ten or more counts support this clonotype. The chain has TRBV20-1 and TRBJ2-5; D is unclear. The germline V gene encodes CDR1 DFQATT and CDR2 SNEGSKA (reference sequence). V shed 3 bases and J shed 4 bases, with 9 bases lying between them. The CDR3 is made up of 12 amino acids. DNA for the CDR3: TGCAGTGCTAGTTACGGGTTAGAGACCCAGTACTTC. The encoded protein is CSASYGLETQYF.

This clonotype came up many times. The CDR3 region has the DNA TGTGCCAGCAGTTTATGGGTCATACGGGGCGGGAAGGTGATGAACACTGAAGCTTTCTTT. It specifies CASSLWVIRGGKVMNTEAFF. The chain carries TRBV27 and TRBJ1-1; tentatively, D is TRBD1 (5 bases). Germline lookup yields CDR1 MNHEY and CDR2 SMNVEV (reference sequence). The CDR3 sequence is 20 residues long. Deletions cut 1 base from V and 0 bases from J, with 24 bases between.

In this sample, this clonotype turned up a few times. The chain recombines TRBV29-1 with TRBJ2-1, with TRBD2 matching over 10 bases. The CDR3 loop spans 16 amino acids. CDR1 and CDR2 (germline): SQVTM, ANQGSEA. V was clipped by 4 bases and J by 8 bases; unmatched bases: 14. This CDR3 reads CSVAMGWLAGADEQFF. The CDR3 DNA reads TGCAGCGTTGCGATGGGGTGGCTAGCGGGAGCCGATGAGCAGTTCTTC.

The rearrangement uses TRBV5-6 and TRBJ2-5; D is perhaps TRBD1 or TRBD2 (7 bases each). Germline CDR1 SGHDT, CDR2 YYEEEE. The V gene lost 0 bases and the J gene lost 3 bases, with 15 bases spanning the gap. The CDR3 extends over 16 amino acids. The CDR3 DNA reads as TGTGCCAGCAGCTTGGCCGCAGGGGGGGTCGAAGAGACCCAGTACTTC. Protein product: CASSLAAGGVEETQYF.

The chain combines TRBV20-1 with TRBJ2-4; D may be TRBD1 (5 bases). Looked up from germline, CDR1 is DFQATT and CDR2 is SNEGSKA (reference sequence). Trimming removed 7 bases from V and 0 bases from J, with 13 bases in between. The CDR3 covers 14 residues. CDR3 sequence (DNA): TGCAGTGTGCCGACAGTTCCAGCCAAAAACATTCAGTACTTC. Translation: CSVPTVPAKNIQYF.

The chain links TRBV20-1 to TRBJ2-1; 8 positions match TRBD2. Looked up from germline, CDR1 is DFQATT and CDR2 is SNEGSKA (reference sequence). The CDR3 is 16 residues long. The V gene end was trimmed by 6 bases and the J gene end by 5 bases; junction bases not matched to a gene: 15. The CDR3: CSAPPAGDPMDNEQFF. The CDR3 nucleotides are TGCAGTGCGCCCCCAGCGGGAGACCCCATGGACAATGAGCAGTTCTTC.

The chain joins TRBV5-1 to TRBJ2-7, with D maybe TRBD1 (6 bases). The CDR3 has 15 amino acids. Germline V CDR1 and CDR2: SGHRS, YFSETQ. Trimming pared 3 bases from V and 0 bases from J, leaving 13 bases between. DNA of the CDR3: TGCGCCAGCAGCTCTACGGGACATAACTCCTACGAGCAGTACTTC. Translating it yields CASSSTGHNSYEQYF.

V usage is TRBV29-1 and J usage is TRBJ2-7; TRBD1 aligns across 9 bases. CDR3 length: 15 residues. The trim removed 5 bases at V and 2 bases at J, leaving 10 bases unmatched. The germline V gene encodes CDR1 SQVTM and CDR2 ANQGSEA. In DNA form, the CDR3 reads TGCAGCGTTATGGGCCGGGACAGGGTAACCTACGAGCAGTACTTC. It encodes CSVMGRDRVTYEQYF.

This clonotype was seen repeatedly, ten times or more. The chain uses TRBV12-3 or TRBV12-4 and TRBJ2-1; D is uncertain. Trimming removed 4 bases at V and 0 bases at J, with 7 bases between. The length of the CDR3 is 14 residues. The CDR3 here is CASSWADSYNEQFF. CDR3 nucleotide sequence: TGTGCCAGCAGTTGGGCAGACTCCTACAATGAGCAGTTCTTC.

The chain joins TRBV14 to TRBJ2-4, with 7 bases lining up with TRBD2. V gave up 4 bases and J gave up 1 base; unmatched junction bases: 10. Germline values: CDR1 SGHDN, CDR2 FVKESK. This CDR3 region has 17 residues. CDR3 in amino acids: CASSPTSLVKAKNIQYF. The DNA of the CDR3 is TGTGCCAGCAGCCCGACTAGCCTGGTAAAGGCCAAAAACATTCAGTACTTC.

This clonotype was seen at least ten times. The chain recombines TRBV18 with TRBJ2-1, with TRBD2 matching over 7 bases. The ends lost 6 bases at V and 8 bases at J; junction bases unmatched: 10. Looked up from germline, CDR1 is KGHSH and CDR2 is LQKENI. The CDR3 is 14 residues long. This chain's CDR3 is CASSPGLIFHEQFF. The CDR3 DNA reads as TGTGCCAGCTCTCCGGGACTAATTTTCCATGAGCAGTTCTTC.

This clonotype has a handful of counts. The V gene is TRBV12-3 or TRBV12-4, the J gene TRBJ2-7; 8 bases match TRBD1. The CDR3 loop spans 15 amino acids. The trim removed 6 bases at V and 2 bases at J, leaving 9 bases unmatched. In DNA, the CDR3 is TGTGCCAGCAGGATAAGGACAGGGTTTACCTACGAGCAGTACTTC. Translated, it gives CASRIRTGFTYEQYF.

This clonotype occurred a few times. The rearrangement links TRBV12-3 or TRBV12-4 to TRBJ2-7; tentative D call: TRBD1 (6 bases). The CDR3 contains 14 residues. V was cut by 7 bases and J by 6 bases, with 19 bases left in between. The DNA for the CDR3 is TGTGCCAGCACCTCGACCAGGGGTCCTTCCGAGCAGTACTTC. Translating gives CASTSTRGPSEQYF.

The chain links TRBV29-1 to TRBJ2-2; D is perhaps TRBD2 (6 bases). The CDR3 is 15 amino acids. From germline, CDR1 is SQVTM and CDR2 ANQGSEA. V lost 4 bases to trimming and J lost 1 base, with 13 bases between them. DNA of the CDR3: TGCAGCGTTGGTAGGGCTAGCGTGAACACCGGGGAGCTGTTTTTT. Its translation: CSVGRASVNTGELFF.